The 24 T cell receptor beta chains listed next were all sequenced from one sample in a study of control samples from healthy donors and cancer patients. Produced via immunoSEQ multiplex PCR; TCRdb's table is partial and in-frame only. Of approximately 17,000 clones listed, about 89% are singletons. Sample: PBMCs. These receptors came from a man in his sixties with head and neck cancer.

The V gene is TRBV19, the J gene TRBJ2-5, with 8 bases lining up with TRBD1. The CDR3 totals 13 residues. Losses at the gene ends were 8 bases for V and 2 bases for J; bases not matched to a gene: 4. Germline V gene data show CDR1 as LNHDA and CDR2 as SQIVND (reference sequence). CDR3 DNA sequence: TGTGCCAGTGGGACAGGAAAACAAGAGACCCAGTACTTC. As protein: CASGTGKQETQYF.

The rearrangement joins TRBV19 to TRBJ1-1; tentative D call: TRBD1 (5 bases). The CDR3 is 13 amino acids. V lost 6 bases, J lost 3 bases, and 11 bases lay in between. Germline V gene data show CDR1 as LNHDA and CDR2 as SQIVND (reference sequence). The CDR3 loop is CASRSGAHTEAFF. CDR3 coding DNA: TGTGCCAGTAGATCCGGGGCTCACACTGAAGCTTTCTTT.

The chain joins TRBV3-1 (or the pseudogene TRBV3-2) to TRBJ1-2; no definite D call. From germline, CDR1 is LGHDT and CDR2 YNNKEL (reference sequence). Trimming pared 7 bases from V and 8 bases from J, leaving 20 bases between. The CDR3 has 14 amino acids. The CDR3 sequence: CASTRREGSGGYTF. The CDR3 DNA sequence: TGTGCCAGCACCCGACGGGAGGGTAGCGGGGGCTACACCTTC.

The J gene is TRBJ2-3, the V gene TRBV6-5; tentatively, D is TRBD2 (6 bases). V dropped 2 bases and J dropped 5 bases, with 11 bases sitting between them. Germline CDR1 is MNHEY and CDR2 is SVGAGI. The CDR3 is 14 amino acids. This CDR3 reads CASSYGGYLDTQYF. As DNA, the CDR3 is TGTGCCAGCAGTTACGGGGGGTATTTAGATACGCAGTATTTT.

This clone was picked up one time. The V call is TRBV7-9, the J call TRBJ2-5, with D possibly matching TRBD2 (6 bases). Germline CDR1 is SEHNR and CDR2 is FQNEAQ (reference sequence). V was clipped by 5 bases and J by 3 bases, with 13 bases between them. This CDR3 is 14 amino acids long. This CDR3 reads CASSHRGEKETQYF. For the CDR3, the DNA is TGTGCCAGCAGCCACCGCGGGGAGAAAGAGACCCAGTACTTC.

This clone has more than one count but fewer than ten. The CDR3 here is CASSPNRGLGYGYTF. The CDR3 nucleotides read TGTGCCAGCAGCCCTAACAGGGGATTAGGCTATGGCTACACCTTC. The chain employs TRBV7-9 and TRBJ1-2, with 7 nucleotides matching TRBD1. V shed 5 bases and J 4 bases; nucleotides not matched to a gene: 10. CDR3 length: 15 amino acids. CDR1 is SEHNR, CDR2 FQNEAQ, per germline (reference sequence).

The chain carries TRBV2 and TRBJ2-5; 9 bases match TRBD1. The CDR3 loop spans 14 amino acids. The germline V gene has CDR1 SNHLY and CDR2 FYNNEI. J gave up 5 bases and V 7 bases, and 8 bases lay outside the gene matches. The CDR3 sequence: CASTSRDRVETQYF. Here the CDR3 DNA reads TGTGCCAGCACTTCCCGGGACAGGGTTGAGACCCAGTACTTC.

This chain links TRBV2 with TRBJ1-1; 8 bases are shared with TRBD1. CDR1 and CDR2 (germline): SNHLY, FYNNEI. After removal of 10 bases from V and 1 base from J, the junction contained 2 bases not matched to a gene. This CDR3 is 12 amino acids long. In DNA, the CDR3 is TGTGCCATCGACAGGGGGAACACTGAAGCTTTCTTT. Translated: CAIDRGNTEAFF. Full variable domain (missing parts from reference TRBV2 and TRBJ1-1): EPEVTQTPSHQVTQMGQEVILRCVPISNHLYFYWYRQILGQKVEFLVSFYNNEISEKSEIFDDQFSVERPDGSNFTLKIRSTKLEDSAMYFCAIDRGNTEAFFGQGTRLTVV.

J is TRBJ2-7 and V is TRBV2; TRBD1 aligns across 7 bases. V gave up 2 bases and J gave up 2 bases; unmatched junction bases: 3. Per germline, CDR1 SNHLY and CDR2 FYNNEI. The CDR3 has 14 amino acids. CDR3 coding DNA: TGTGCCAGCAGTGAATGGACAGGAACCTACGAGCAGTACTTC. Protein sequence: CASSEWTGTYEQYF. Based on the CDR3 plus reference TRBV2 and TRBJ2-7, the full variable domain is EPEVTQTPSHQVTQMGQEVILRCVPISNHLYFYWYRQILGQKVEFLVSFYNNEISEKSEIFDDQFSVERPDGSNFTLKIRSTKLEDSAMYFCASSEWTGTYEQYFGPGTRLTVT.

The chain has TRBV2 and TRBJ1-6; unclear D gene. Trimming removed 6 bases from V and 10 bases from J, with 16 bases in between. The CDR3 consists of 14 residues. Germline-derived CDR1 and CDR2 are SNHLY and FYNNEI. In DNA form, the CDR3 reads TGTGCCAGCAGCGCAGAGATGGAGGGCTCACCCCTCCACTTT. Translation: CASSAEMEGSPLHF.

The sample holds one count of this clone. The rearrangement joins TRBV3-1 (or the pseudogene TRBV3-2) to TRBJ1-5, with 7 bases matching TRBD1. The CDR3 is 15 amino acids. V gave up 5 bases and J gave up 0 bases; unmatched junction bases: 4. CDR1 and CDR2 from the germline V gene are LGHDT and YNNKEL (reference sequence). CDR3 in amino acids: CASSDGTDSNQPQHF. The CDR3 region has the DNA TGTGCCAGCAGCGACGGGACAGATAGCAATCAGCCCCAGCATTTT.

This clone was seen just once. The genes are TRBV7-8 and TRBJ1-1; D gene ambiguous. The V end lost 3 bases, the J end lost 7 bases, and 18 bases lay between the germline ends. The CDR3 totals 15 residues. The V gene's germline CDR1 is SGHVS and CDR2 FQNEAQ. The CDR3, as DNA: TGTGCCAGCAGCTTGGAGCACATTAGACAAAGTGAAGCTTTCTTT. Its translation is CASSLEHIRQSEAFF.

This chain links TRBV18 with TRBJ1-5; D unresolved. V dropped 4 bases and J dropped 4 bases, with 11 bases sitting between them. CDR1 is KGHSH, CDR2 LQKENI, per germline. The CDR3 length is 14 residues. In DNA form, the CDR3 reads TGTGCCAGCTCACAGGGCAGGAGTAATCAGCCCCAGCATTTT. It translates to CASSQGRSNQPQHF.

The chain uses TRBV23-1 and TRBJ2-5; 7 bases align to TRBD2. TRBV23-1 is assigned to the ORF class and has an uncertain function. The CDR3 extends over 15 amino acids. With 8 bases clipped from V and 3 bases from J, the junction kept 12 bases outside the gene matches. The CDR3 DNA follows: TGCGCCAGCTGCCCAGCGGGGTCCGAGAAAGAGACCCAGTACTTC. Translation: CASCPAGSEKETQYF.

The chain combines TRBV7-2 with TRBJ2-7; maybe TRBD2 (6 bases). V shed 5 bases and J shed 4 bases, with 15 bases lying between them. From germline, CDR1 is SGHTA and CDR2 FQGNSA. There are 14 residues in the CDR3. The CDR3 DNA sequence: TGTGCCAGCAGCGAGGACTTGAGCGGGTACGAGCAGTACTTC. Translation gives CASSEDLSGYEQYF.

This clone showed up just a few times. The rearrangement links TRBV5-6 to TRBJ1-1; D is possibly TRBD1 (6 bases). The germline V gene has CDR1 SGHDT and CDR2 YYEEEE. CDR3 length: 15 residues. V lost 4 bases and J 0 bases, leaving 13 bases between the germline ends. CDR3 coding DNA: TGTGCCAGCAGCAATTGGGACAATGTGAACACTGAAGCTTTCTTT. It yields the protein CASSNWDNVNTEAFF. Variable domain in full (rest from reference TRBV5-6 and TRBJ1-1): DAGVTQSPTHLIKTRGQQVTLRCSPKSGHDTVSWYQQALGQGPQFIFQYYEEEERQRGNFPDRFSGHQFPNYSSELNVNALLLGDSALYLCASSNWDNVNTEAFFGQGTRLTVV.

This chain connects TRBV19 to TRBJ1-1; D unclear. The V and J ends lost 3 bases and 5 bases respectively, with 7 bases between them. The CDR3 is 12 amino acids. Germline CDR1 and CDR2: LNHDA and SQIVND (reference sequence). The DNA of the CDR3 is TGTGCCAGTAGTATGCTGGGGACTGAAGCTTTCTTT. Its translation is CASSMLGTEAFF. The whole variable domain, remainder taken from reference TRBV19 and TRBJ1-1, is DGGITQSPKYLFRKEGQNVTLSCEQNLNHDAMYWYRQDPGQGLRLIYYSQIVNDFQKGDIAEGYSVSREKKESFPLTVTSAQKNPTAFYLCASSMLGTEAFFGQGTRLTVV.

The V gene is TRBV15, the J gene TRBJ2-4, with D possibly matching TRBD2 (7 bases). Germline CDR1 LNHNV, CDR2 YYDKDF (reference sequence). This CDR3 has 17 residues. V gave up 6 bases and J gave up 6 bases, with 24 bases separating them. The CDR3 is CATSDQMGRGARNIQYF. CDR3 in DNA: TGTGCCACCAGTGACCAGATGGGGAGGGGGGCGAGAAACATTCAGTACTTC.

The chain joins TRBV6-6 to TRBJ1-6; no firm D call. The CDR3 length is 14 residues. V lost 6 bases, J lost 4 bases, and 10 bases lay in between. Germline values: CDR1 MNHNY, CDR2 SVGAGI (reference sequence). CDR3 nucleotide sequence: TGTGCCAGCAGGACCGCACCTTATAATTCACCCCTCCACTTT. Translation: CASRTAPYNSPLHF.

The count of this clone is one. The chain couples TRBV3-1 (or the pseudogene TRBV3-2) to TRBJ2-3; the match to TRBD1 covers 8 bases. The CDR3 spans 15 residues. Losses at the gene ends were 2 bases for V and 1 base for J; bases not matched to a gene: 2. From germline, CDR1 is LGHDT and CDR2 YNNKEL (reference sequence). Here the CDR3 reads CASSQPGQGTDTQYF. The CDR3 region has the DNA TGTGCCAGCAGCCAACCGGGACAGGGCACAGATACGCAGTATTTT.

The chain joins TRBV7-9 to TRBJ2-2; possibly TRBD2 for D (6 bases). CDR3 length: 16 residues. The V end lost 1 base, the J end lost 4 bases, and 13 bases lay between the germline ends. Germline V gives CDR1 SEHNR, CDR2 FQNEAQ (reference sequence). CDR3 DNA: TGTGCCAGCAGCTTAGATATGGGGGACTCCACCGGGGAGCTGTTTTTT. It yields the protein CASSLDMGDSTGELFF.

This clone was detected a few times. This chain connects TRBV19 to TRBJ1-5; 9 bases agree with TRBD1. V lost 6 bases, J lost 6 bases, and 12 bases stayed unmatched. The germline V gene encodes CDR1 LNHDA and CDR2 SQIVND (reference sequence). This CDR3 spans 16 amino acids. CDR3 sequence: CASSPQGQGVFQPQHF. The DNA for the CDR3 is TGTGCCAGTAGCCCACAGGGACAGGGTGTCTTTCAGCCCCAGCATTTT.

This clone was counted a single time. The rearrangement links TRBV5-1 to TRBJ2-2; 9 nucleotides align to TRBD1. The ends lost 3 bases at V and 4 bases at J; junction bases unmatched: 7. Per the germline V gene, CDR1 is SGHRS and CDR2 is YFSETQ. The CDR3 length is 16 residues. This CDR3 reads CASSSTGTGFTGELFF. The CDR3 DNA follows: TGCGCCAGCAGCTCTACCGGGACAGGGTTCACCGGGGAGCTGTTTTTT.

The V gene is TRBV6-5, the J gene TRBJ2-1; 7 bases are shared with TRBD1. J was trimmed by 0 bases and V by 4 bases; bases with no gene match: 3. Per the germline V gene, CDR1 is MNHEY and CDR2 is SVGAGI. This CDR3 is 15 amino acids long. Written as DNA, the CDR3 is TGTGCCAGCAGTTCGGACAGGAGCTCCTACAATGAGCAGTTCTTC. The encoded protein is CASSSDRSSYNEQFF.